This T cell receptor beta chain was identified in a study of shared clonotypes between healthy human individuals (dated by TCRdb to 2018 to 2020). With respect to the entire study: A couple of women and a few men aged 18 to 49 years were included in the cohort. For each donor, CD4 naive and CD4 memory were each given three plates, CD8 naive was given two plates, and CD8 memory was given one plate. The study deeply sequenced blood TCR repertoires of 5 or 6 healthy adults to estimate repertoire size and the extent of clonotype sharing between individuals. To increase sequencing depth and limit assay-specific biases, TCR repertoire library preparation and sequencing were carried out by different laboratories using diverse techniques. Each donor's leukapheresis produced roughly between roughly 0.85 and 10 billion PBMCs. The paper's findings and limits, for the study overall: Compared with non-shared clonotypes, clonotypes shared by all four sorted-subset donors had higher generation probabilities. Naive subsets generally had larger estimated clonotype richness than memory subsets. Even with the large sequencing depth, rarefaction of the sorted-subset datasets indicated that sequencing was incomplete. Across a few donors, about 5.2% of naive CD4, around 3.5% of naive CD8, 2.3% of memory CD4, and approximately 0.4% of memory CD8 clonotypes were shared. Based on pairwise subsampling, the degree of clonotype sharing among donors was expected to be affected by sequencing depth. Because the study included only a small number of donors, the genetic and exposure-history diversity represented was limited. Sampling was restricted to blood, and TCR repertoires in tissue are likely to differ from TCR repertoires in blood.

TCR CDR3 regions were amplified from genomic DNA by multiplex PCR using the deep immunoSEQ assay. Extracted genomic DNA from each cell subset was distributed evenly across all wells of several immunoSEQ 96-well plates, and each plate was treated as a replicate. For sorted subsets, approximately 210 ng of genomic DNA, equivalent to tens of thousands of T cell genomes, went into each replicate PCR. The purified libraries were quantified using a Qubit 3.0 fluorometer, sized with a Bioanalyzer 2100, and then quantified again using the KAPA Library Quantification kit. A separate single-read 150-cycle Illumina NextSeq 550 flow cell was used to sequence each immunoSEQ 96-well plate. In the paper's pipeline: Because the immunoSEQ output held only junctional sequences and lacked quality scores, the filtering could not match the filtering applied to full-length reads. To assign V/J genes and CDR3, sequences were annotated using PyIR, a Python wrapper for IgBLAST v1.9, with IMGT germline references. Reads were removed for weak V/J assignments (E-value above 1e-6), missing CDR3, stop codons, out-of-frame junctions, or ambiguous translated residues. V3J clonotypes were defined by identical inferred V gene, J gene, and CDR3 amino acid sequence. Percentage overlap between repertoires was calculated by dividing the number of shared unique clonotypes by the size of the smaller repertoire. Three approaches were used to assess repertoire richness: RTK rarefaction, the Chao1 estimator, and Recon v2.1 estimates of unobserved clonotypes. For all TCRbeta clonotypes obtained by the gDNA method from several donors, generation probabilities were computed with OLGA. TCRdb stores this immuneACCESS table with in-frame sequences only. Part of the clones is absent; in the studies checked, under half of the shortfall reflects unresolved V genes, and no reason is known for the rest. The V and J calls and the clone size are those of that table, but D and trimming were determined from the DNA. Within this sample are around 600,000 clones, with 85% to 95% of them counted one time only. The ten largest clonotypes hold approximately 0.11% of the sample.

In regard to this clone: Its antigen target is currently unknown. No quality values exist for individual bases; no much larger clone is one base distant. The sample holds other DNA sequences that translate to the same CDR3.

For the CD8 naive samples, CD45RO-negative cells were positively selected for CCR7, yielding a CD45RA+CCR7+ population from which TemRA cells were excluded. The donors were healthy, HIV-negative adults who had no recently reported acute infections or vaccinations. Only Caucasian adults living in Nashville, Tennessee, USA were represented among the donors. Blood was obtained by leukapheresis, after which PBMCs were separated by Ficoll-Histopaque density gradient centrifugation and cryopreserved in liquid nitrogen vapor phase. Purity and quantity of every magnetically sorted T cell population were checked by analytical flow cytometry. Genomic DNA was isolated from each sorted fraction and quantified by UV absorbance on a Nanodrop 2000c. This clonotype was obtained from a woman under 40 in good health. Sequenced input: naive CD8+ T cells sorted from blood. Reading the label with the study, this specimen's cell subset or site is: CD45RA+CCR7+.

The DNA sequence is as follows: TGTGCCAGCAGCTCGGGCTCCTACGAGCAGTACTTC. Its coded protein is CASSSGSYEQYF. The receptor chain draws on TRBV5-4 and TRBJ2-7; no confident D gene assignment can be made. V drops 3 bases and J drops 0 bases, leaving 4 bases in between. Reading from cysteine to phenylalanine, the CDR3 counts 12 amino acids. Only the CDR3 DNA is retained, 36 bases long and in frame from the first base. Per the germline V gene (reference sequence), SGHNT is the CDR1 and YYREEE is the CDR2. Outside the CDR3, residues come from the reference TRBV5-4 and TRBJ2-7 proteins, so the full variable domain is: ETGVTQSPTHLIKTRGQQVTLRCSSQSGHNTVSWYQQALGQGPQFIFQYYREEENGRGNFPPRFSGLQFPNYSSELNVNALELDDSALYLCASSSGSYEQYFGPGTRLTVT.